This T cell receptor beta chain was captured in a study of neurological immune-mediated disorders. Details on this clonotype: What it binds is unknown. Because it lacks the conserved phenylalanine or tryptophan at the end, this CDR3 is likely a read error.

The CDR3 spans 16 residues. Germline loops: CDR1 DFQATT, CDR2 SNEGSKA (reference sequence). MiXCR, run by TCRdb on the 5' RACE reads, gives a single entry per CDR3 protein. The top ten hold approximately 3.1% of the sample, which has 85,000 to 110,000 distinct CDR3 sequences, 10% to 11% seen once. Whole-study findings and limits: The highest TCR clonal expansion occurred in HTLV-1-associated myelopathy; multiple sclerosis fell below healthy controls. Private repertoires in all groups were suggested, as expanded clones shared no CDR3 amino acid sequences across subjects.

As to time point: longitudinal time-point 3. Sequencing input: PBMCs. The TCR originated in a female donor with HTLV-1-associated myelopathy (HAM/TSP). V is TRBV20-1 and J is TRBJ2-6, with a weak D call TRBD1 (5 bases). Written as DNA, the CDR3 is TGCAGTGCTAGAGGGGTGGGAATCACTGGGGCAAACGTCCTGACTTTA. Amino acids: CSARGVGITGANVLTL.